The clone carrying this T cell receptor beta chain was counted ten times or more. The antigen is undetermined. Unsorted libraries were generated from 2 million PBMCs. These cells had been stored in RNAlater at -80 C. These data are taken from a study of neurological immune-mediated disorders. Notes on the study in general: The repertoires of 18 of 34 multiple sclerosis patients fell into one related-CDR3 cluster (a possible signature) under phylogenetic grouping.

Template-switch 5'RACE cDNA synthesis added a 10-nucleotide unique molecular identifier. Every sequencing run returned over 190 million TCR-beta sequences, which were derived from 15-18 subjects. MiXCR, applied by TCRdb to the 5' RACE reads, yields one record per CDR3 protein. The sample gives some 83,000 distinct CDR3 sequences, about 2.5% of which show up once; more than 0.95% is in the top ten. CDR1 is SGHVS and CDR2 is FNYEAQ in the germline V gene. The CDR3 contains 14 residues. Trimming left V 1 base short and J 1 base short, with 7 bases between. This receptor was obtained from a woman between 25 and 40 years old with multiple sclerosis. Sequenced material: PBMCs. This sequence joins TRBV7-6 and TRBJ1-1; D is unclear. CDR3 sequence (DNA): TGTGCCAGCAGCTTAGAGGCAGGGAACACTGAAGCTTTCTTT. Encoded protein: CASSLEAGNTEAFF. Complete variable domain (other parts from reference TRBV7-6 and TRBJ1-1): GAGVSQSPRYKVTKRGQDVALRCDPISGHVSLYWYRQALGQGPEFLTYFNYEAQQDKSGLPNDRFSAERPEGSISTLTIQRTEQRDSAMYRCASSLEAGNTEAFFGQGTRLTVV.